The 31 T cell receptor beta chains reported below all come from one sample, sequenced in a study of T cells in Graves' hyperthyroidism and ophthalmopathy. TCR beta CDR3 regions were amplified from RNA transcripts. With the HTBI primer set, the TCR CDR3 went through a first round of RT-PCR. TCRdb itself ran the multiplex PCR reads through MiXCR, one entry per CDR3 protein. Seen here are 300,000 to 500,000 distinct CDR3 sequences, about 14% observed once, and the top ten hold under 30%. Sequencing was done on a sample of blood. These receptors were obtained from a man in his fifties or sixties with Graves' ophthalmopathy.

This clonotype was observed at least ten times. The chain has TRBV13 and TRBJ2-1, with D tentatively TRBD2 (6 bases). Germline V gives CDR1 PRHDT, CDR2 FYEKMQ (reference sequence). The length of the CDR3 is 14 residues. V shed 5 bases and J shed 8 bases, with 16 bases lying between them. CDR3 nucleotide sequence: TGTGCCAGCAGCCCCTATGACGGGAGCTATGAGCAGTTCTTC. It translates to CASSPYDGSYEQFF.

The chain carries TRBV5-1 and TRBJ2-7; no clear D gene. The DNA end lines up better with TRBJ2-1; the J call may be wrong. This CDR3 has 12 residues. CDR1 is SGHRS, CDR2 YFSETQ, per germline. The CDR3 region is CASSPVGYEQFF. The CDR3 DNA reads as TGCGCCAGCAGCCCCGTGGGTTACGAGCAGTTCTTC.

The table lists this clonotype with many counts. One junction end does not reproduce the germline sequence, and a read error may be involved. V and J are TRBV7-9 and TRBJ1-1; D might be TRBD1 (5 bases). This CDR3 contains 13 residues. In germline, CDR1 is SEHNR, CDR2 FQNEAQ (reference sequence). CDR3 DNA: TGTGCCAGCAGCTTTGAGGGGAACTCTGAAGCTTTCTTT. This codes for CASSFEGNSEAFF.

This clonotype was picked up many times. The chain joins TRBV18 to TRBJ2-1, with no clear D. The CDR3 spans 13 residues. CDR1 KGHSH and CDR2 LQKENI come from the germline V gene. V dropped 0 bases and J dropped 8 bases, with 8 bases sitting between them. This CDR3 is CASSPPGFDEQFF. In DNA form, the CDR3 reads TGTGCCAGCTCACCACCGGGTTTTGATGAGCAGTTCTTC.

This clonotype was observed at least ten times. J is TRBJ2-7 and V is TRBV3-1; 8 bases map to TRBD2. Trimming removed 0 bases from V and 0 bases from J; junction bases left unmatched: 7. CDR3 length equals 17 residues. Germline assignment: CDR1 LGHDT and CDR2 YNNKEL (reference sequence). The CDR3 DNA reads as TGTGCCAGCAGCCAAGATATAGCGGGATCGTCCTCCTACGAGCAGTACTTC. Its protein product is CASSQDIAGSSSYEQYF.

This clonotype was seen repeatedly, ten times or more. The chain recombines TRBV19 with TRBJ2-3, with 7 bases fitting TRBD2. Germline lookup yields CDR1 LNHDA and CDR2 SQIVND (reference sequence). With 3 bases clipped from V and 2 bases from J, the junction kept 11 bases outside the gene matches. The CDR3 loop spans 17 amino acids. This chain's CDR3 is CASSIAPGGSLTDTQYF. The CDR3 DNA reads TGTGCCAGTAGTATTGCCCCCGGCGGGAGCCTCACAGATACGCAGTATTTT.

This clonotype has at least ten counts. The V and J genes are TRBV12-3 or TRBV12-4 and TRBJ1-1; 7 nucleotides match TRBD1. The CDR3 is 13 amino acids. The junction had 2 bases not matched to a gene; V was cut back by 3 bases and J by 4 bases. Written as DNA, the CDR3 is TGTGCCAGCAGTTTTGCAGGGGGCACTGAAGCTTTCTTT. Amino acid sequence: CASSFAGGTEAFF.

This clonotype was found many times. This chain joins TRBV20-1 and TRBJ2-2, with D perhaps matching TRBD2 (7 bases). V was trimmed by 3 bases and J by 2 bases, leaving 13 bases between them. The CDR3 totals 15 residues. CDR1 is DFQATT, CDR2 SNEGSKA, per germline (reference sequence). The CDR3 sequence is CSASQAGANTGELFF. Here the CDR3 DNA reads TGCAGTGCTAGCCAGGCGGGGGCAAACACCGGGGAGCTGTTTTTT.

The genes are TRBV5-6 and TRBJ1-2; D gene uncertain. Trimming pared 1 base from V and 4 bases from J, leaving 11 bases between. This CDR3 spans 14 amino acids. Germline-derived CDR1 and CDR2 are SGHDT and YYEEEE. The CDR3 DNA reads as TGTGCCAGCAGCTTGTCGCTGGAGGCCTATGGCTACACCTTC. This encodes CASSLSLEAYGYTF.

This clonotype was counted between two and nine times. V gene TRBV19 combines with J gene TRBJ2-5; the match to TRBD2 covers 9 bases. V shed 4 bases and J 10 bases; nucleotides not matched to a gene: 7. In germline, CDR1 is LNHDA, CDR2 SQIVND (reference sequence). The CDR3 contains 13 residues. The CDR3 spells CASSTTGTSNQYF. The CDR3 DNA reads TGTGCCAGTAGTACTACCGGGACTAGCAACCAGTACTTC.

There are many counts of this clonotype. This sequence joins TRBV30 and TRBJ1-1; D is uncertain. The CDR3 covers 14 residues. Between the trimmed V and J ends, which lost 5 bases and 1 base, there was a span of 14 bases. The V gene's germline CDR1 is GTSNPN and CDR2 SVGIG (reference sequence). The CDR3 sequence: CAWGMSSRNTEAFF. The CDR3 DNA follows: TGTGCCTGGGGGATGAGCAGTAGGAACACTGAAGCTTTCTTT. The full variable domain, in which reference TRBV30 and TRBJ1-1 provide the parts outside the CDR3, is SQTIHQWPATLVQPVGSPLSLECTVEGTSNPNLYWYRQAAGRGLQLLFYSVGIGQISSEVPQNLSASRPQDRQFILSSKKLLLSDSGFYLCAWGMSSRNTEAFFGQGTRLTVV.

This clonotype was picked up a small number of times. The rearrangement joins TRBV27 to TRBJ1-4; TRBD1 is a possible D gene (6 bases). The CDR3 runs to 16 residues. V gave up 2 bases and J gave up 7 bases, with 17 bases separating them. From germline, CDR1 is MNHEY and CDR2 SMNVEV (reference sequence). CDR3 region: CASSLIWTGAGEKLFF. CDR3 DNA: TGTGCCAGCAGTTTAATTTGGACGGGGGCGGGTGAAAAACTGTTTTTT.

In its sample, this clonotype was seen a few times. The chain has TRBV5-1 and TRBJ2-7, with 8 bases identical to TRBD1. V was clipped by 0 bases and J by 1 base; unmatched bases: 12. CDR1 is SGHRS and CDR2 is YFSETQ in the germline V gene. The CDR3 length is 18 residues. In nucleotides, the CDR3 is TGCGCCAGCAGCTTGGCCTTTATGTCGGACAGGGATTCCTACGAGCAGTACTTC. It is translated as CASSLAFMSDRDSYEQYF.

The table lists this clonotype with a few counts. Its ends do not fully match the called genes, so a read error is possible. V gene TRBV5-1 combines with J gene TRBJ2-3; 7 nucleotides agree with TRBD1. Per germline, CDR1 SGHRS and CDR2 YFSETQ. CDR3 length: 15 amino acids. CDR3 in DNA: TGTGCCAGCAGAGAACCGGGACAGAAGACAGATACGCAGTATTTT. It yields the protein CASREPGQKTDTQYF. The variable domain in full, completed from reference TRBV5-1 and TRBJ2-3, reads KAGVTQTPRYLIKTRGQQVTLSCSPISGHRSVSWYQQTPGQGLQFLFEYFSETQRNKGNFPGRFSGRQFSNSRSEMNVSTLELGDSALYLCASREPGQKTDTQYFGPGTRLTVL.

This clonotype was seen repeatedly, ten times or more. The gene calls are TRBV28 and TRBJ2-7; a possible D gene is TRBD2 (6 bases). From germline, CDR1 is MDHEN and CDR2 SYDVKM. V was shortened by 6 bases and J by 0 bases, with 15 bases between the two germline ends. The CDR3 spans 15 residues. The CDR3 loop is CASRRSGQSSYEQYF. Written as DNA, the CDR3 is TGTGCCAGCAGGCGAAGCGGGCAAAGCTCCTACGAGCAGTACTTC. The full variable domain, its missing parts supplied by reference TRBV28 and TRBJ2-7, is DVKVTQSSRYLVKRTGEKVFLECVQDMDHENMFWYRQDPGLGLRLIYFSYDVKMKEKGDIPEGYSVSREKKERFSLILESASTNQTSMYLCASRRSGQSSYEQYFGPGTRLTVT.

The sample holds many counts of this clonotype. This chain uses TRBV10-3 with TRBJ2-7, with TRBD2 matching 8 bases. The CDR3 length is 15 residues. Germline CDR1 and CDR2: ENHRY and SYGVKD. Trimming cost V 0 bases and J 3 bases; bases outside gene matches: 4. CDR3 sequence (DNA): TGTGCCATCAGTGAGTCTAGCGGGAAGATCTACGAGCAGTACTTC. Protein sequence: CAISESSGKIYEQYF.

This clonotype was observed at least ten times. The V and J genes are TRBV28 and TRBJ1-1; D is ambiguous. Germline V lookup: CDR1 MDHEN, CDR2 SYDVKM. CDR3 length: 13 amino acids. V was shortened by 8 bases and J by 3 bases, with 13 bases between the two germline ends. CDR3 residues: CASGWKRDTEAFF. CDR3 in DNA: TGTGCCAGCGGGTGGAAAAGGGACACTGAAGCTTTCTTT.

The chain couples TRBV3-1 to TRBJ2-3; D is possibly TRBD2 (5 bases). The CDR3 is 13 residues long. CDR1 is LGHDT and CDR2 is YNNKEL in the germline V gene (reference sequence). V lost 1 base and J 6 bases, leaving 8 bases between the germline ends. The CDR3 DNA is TGTGCCAGCAGCCAAGGAGGGTTGGATACGCAGTATTTT. The encoded protein is CASSQGGLDTQYF.

The chain uses TRBV20-1 and TRBJ2-1; the D is unclear. This CDR3 spans 11 amino acids. Trimming removed 3 bases from V and 3 bases from J, with 3 bases in between. The germline CDR1 and CDR2 sequences are DFQATT and SNEGSKA (reference sequence). The CDR3: CSASDYNEQFF. CDR3 bases: TGCAGTGCTAGCGACTACAATGAGCAGTTCTTC.

In this sample, this clonotype turned up many times. The CDR3 coding sequence is TGTGCCAGCAGTTACGCAGGGACCTACGAGCAGTACTTC. Protein sequence: CASSYAGTYEQYF. The J gene is TRBJ2-7, the V gene TRBV12-3 or TRBV12-4; D perhaps matches TRBD1 (5 bases). The CDR3 has 13 residues. V was cut by 4 bases and J by 2 bases, with 9 bases left in between.

This clonotype has a count of ten or more. V usage is TRBV6-1 and J usage is TRBJ2-1, with 16 positions matching TRBD2. The J segment lost 3 bases and the V segment lost 6 bases, leaving 14 bases of the junction unmatched. Germline V gene sequence: CDR1 MNHNS, CDR2 SASEGT. This CDR3 is built from 20 residues. The CDR3 DNA is TGTGCCAGCAGCCGAACCGGGACTAGCGGGAGGGCCCCCTACTACAATGAGCAGTTCTTC. Translating it yields CASSRTGTSGRAPYYNEQFF.

This sequence joins TRBV6-1 and TRBJ1-5; D not resolved. The germline V gene encodes CDR1 MNHNS and CDR2 SASEGT. The CDR3 runs 15 residues. Between the trimmed V and J ends, which lost 5 bases and 0 bases, there was a span of 11 bases. As DNA, the CDR3 is TGTGCCAGCAGTTTCTCACAACTTAGCAATCAGCCCCAGCATTTT. Its translation is CASSFSQLSNQPQHF.

This clonotype was observed many times. At one boundary the junction diverges from the germline segment, which might be a read error. The chain links TRBV2 to TRBJ2-4; D unresolved. Germline CDR1 reads SNHLY; CDR2 reads FYNNEI. The CDR3 extends over 13 amino acids. The CDR3 reads CASSEAGKDIQYF. DNA for the CDR3: TGTGCCAGCAGTGAAGCAGGCAAAGACATTCAGTACTTC.

This clonotype turned up a few times. The chain combines TRBV29-1 with TRBJ2-1, with D perhaps assigned TRBD1 or TRBD2 (6 bases each). The V gene lost 6 bases and the J gene lost 7 bases, with 19 bases spanning the gap. The CDR3 consists of 14 residues. Looked up from germline, CDR1 is SQVTM and CDR2 is ANQGSEA. The CDR3 region is CSVRGARGGNEQFF. CDR3 nucleotides: TGCAGCGTCAGAGGCGCCAGGGGAGGTAATGAGCAGTTCTTC.

The table lists this clonotype with a few counts. V is TRBV12-3 or TRBV12-4 and J is TRBJ2-7; D not certain. The CDR3 is made up of 13 amino acids. Trimming shortened V by 3 bases and J by 2 bases, and 8 bases separated the two germline ends. As DNA, the CDR3 is TGTGCCAGCAGTTTGGGGAAAACCTACGAGCAGTACTTC. Its translation: CASSLGKTYEQYF.

This clonotype was seen ten or more times. The chain employs TRBV9 and TRBJ2-1, with D perhaps given as TRBD1 or TRBD2 (7 bases each). The ends were cut back, 4 bases at V and 9 bases at J, with 20 bases in the middle. This CDR3 is built from 15 residues. The germline CDR1 and CDR2 sequences are SGDLS and YYNGEE. CDR3 sequence (DNA): TGTGCCAGCAGCCCCCAGGGGGGAGGGCCGGGTGAGCAGTTCTTC. Translation gives CASSPQGGGPGEQFF.

This chain links TRBV27 with TRBJ2-1, with D possibly TRBD2 on 6 matching bases. CDR1 MNHEY and CDR2 SMNVEV come from the germline V gene (reference sequence). The V end lost 5 bases, the J end lost 14 bases, and 19 bases lay between the germline ends. The CDR3 consists of 13 residues. This CDR3 is CASSPTAGRREFF. The CDR3 bases are TGTGCCAGCAGTCCCACCGCAGGGAGGCGGGAGTTCTTC.

Many counts were recorded for this clonotype. The rearrangement links TRBV7-9 to TRBJ1-5, with 10 bases identical to TRBD1. Germline CDR1 is SEHNR and CDR2 is FQNEAQ (reference sequence). With V trimmed by 4 bases and J by 2 bases, 2 bases remained unmatched. The CDR3 runs 15 residues. CDR3: CASSWGTGGNQPQHF. CDR3 DNA: TGTGCCAGCAGCTGGGGGACAGGGGGCAATCAGCCCCAGCATTTT.

This clonotype has ten or more counts. This chain links TRBV7-2 with TRBJ2-3, with D hard to call. Trimming cost V 1 base and J 6 bases, with 8 bases left between them. Germline V gene sequence: CDR1 SGHTA, CDR2 FQGNSA. The CDR3 covers 13 residues. CDR3 region: CASSLDPRDTQYF. The CDR3, as DNA: TGTGCCAGCAGCTTAGACCCGCGGGATACGCAGTATTTT.

The rearrangement uses TRBV7-3 and TRBJ1-1; D is ambiguous. Germline values: CDR1 SGHTA, CDR2 FQGTGA. V gave up 0 bases and J gave up 2 bases, with 4 bases separating them. The CDR3 is 13 amino acids. CDR3 region: CASSLTINTEAFF. The CDR3 nucleotides read TGTGCCAGCAGCTTAACCATAAACACTGAAGCTTTCTTT.

This clonotype was recorded only once. The CDR3 loop reads CASSGLQAGEQYF. The CDR3 DNA reads TGTGCCAGCAGCGGACTCCAGGCCGGGGAGCAGTACTTC. The chain recombines TRBV11-2 with TRBJ2-7; D possibly corresponds to TRBD2 (5 bases). Per the germline V gene, CDR1 is SGHAT and CDR2 is FQNNGV. The CDR3 covers 13 residues. V was pared by 5 bases and J by 7 bases, with 15 bases between.